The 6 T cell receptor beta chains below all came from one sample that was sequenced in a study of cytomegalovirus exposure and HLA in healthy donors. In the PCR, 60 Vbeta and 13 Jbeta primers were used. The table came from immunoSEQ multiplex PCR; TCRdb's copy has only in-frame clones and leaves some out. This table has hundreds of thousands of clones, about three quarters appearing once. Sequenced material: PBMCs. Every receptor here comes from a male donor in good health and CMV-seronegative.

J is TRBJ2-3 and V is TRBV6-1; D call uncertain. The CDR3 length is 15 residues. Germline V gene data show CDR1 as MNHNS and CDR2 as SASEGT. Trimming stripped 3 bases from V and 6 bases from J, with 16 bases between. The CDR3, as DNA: TGTGCCAGCAGTGACATCGTATGGCAGGTTGATACGCAGTATTTT. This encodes CASSDIVWQVDTQYF.

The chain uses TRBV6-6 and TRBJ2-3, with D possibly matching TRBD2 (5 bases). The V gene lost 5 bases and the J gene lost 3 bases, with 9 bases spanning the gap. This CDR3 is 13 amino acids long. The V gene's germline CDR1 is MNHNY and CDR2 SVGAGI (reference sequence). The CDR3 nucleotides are TGTGCCAGCAGTCCCCGGGGAACAGATACGCAGTATTTT. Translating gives CASSPRGTDTQYF.

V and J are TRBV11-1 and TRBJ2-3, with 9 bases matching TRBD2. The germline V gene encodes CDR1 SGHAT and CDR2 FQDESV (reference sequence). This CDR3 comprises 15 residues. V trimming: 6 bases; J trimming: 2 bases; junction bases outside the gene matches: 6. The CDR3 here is CASSVAGGVTDTQYF. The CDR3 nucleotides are TGTGCCAGCAGTGTGGCGGGAGGGGTCACAGATACGCAGTATTTT.

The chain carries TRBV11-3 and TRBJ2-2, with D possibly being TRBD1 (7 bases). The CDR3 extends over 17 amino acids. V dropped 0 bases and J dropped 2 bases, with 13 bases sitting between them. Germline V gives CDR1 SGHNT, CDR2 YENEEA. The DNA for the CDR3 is TGTGCCAGCAGCTTAGAAGTGACAGGGACTAACACCGGGGAGCTGTTTTTT. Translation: CASSLEVTGTNTGELFF.

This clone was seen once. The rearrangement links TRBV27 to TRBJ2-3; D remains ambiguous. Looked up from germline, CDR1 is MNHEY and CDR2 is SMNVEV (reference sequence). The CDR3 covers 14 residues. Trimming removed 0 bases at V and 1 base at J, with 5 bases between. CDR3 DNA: TGTGCCAGCAGTTTATCATTCGGCACAGATACGCAGTATTTT. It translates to CASSLSFGTDTQYF.

This CDR3 is CASSLVQGASPLHF. Written as DNA, the CDR3 is TGTGCCAGCAGCTTAGTACAGGGGGCTTCACCCCTCCACTTT. The rearrangement links TRBV7-9 to TRBJ1-6; TRBD1 matches 9 bases. This CDR3 comprises 14 residues. V trimming: 1 base; J trimming: 9 bases; junction bases outside the gene matches: 1. Per germline, CDR1 SEHNR and CDR2 FQNEAQ (reference sequence).